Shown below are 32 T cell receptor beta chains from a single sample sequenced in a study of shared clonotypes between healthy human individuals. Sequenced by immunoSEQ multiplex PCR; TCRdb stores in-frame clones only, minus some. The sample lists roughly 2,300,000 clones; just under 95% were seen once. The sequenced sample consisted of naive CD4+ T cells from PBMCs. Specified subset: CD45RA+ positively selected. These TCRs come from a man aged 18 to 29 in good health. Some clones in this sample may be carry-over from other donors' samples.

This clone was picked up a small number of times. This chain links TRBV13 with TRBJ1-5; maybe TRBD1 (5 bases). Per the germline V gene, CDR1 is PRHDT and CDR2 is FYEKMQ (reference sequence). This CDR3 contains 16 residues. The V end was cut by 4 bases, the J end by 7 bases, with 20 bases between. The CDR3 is CASSSFRDGGAQPQHF. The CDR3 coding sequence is TGTGCCAGCAGCTCCTTCCGGGACGGAGGGGCCCAGCCCCAGCATTTT.

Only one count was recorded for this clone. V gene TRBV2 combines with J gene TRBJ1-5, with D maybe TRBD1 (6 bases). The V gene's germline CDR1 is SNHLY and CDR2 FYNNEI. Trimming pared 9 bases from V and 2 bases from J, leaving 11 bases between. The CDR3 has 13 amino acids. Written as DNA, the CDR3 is TGTGCCAGTGAAAGGGGGGGCAATCAGCCCCAGCATTTT. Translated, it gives CASERGGNQPQHF.

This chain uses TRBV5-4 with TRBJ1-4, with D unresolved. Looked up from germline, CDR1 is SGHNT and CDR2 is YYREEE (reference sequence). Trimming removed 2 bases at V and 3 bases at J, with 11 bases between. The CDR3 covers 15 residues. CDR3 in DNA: TGTGCCAGCAGCTTCAATCGGGGATCTAATGAAAAACTGTTTTTT. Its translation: CASSFNRGSNEKLFF.

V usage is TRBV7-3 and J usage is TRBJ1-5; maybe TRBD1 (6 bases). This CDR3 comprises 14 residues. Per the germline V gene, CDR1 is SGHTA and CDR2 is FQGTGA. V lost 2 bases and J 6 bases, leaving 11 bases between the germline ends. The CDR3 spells CASSLSGDGQPQHF. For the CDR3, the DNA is TGTGCCAGCAGCTTATCAGGGGATGGTCAGCCCCAGCATTTT.

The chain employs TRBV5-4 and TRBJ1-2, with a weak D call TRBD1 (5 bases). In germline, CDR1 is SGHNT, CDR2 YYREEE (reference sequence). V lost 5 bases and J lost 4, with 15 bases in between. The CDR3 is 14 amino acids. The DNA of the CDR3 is TGTGCCAGCAGGGGGACCGGGACCTTCTATGGCTACACCTTC. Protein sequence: CASRGTGTFYGYTF.

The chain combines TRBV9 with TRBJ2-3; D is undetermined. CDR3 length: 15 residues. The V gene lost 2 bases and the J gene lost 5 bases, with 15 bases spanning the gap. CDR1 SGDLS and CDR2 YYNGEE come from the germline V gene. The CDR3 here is CASSVGATRLDTQYF. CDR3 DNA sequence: TGTGCCAGCAGCGTTGGCGCGACGAGATTAGATACGCAGTATTTT. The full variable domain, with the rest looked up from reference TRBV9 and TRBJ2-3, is DSGVTQTPKHLITATGQRVTLRCSPRSGDLSVYWYQQSLDQGLQFLIQYYNGEERAKGNILERFSAQQFPDLHSELNLSSLELGDSALYFCASSVGATRLDTQYFGPGTRLTVL.

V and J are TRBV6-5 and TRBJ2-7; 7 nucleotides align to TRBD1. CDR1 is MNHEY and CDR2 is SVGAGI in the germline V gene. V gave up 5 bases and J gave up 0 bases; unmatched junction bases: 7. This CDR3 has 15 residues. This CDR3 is CASSPVTGSSYEQYF. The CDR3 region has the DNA TGTGCCAGCAGTCCGGTGACAGGGTCCTCCTACGAGCAGTACTTC.

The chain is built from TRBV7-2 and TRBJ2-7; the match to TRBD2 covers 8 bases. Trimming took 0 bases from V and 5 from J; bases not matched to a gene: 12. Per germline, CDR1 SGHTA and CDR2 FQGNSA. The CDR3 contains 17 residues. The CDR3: CASSLAGFGGRPDEQYF. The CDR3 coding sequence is TGTGCCAGCAGCTTAGCGGGGTTTGGCGGGAGGCCGGACGAGCAGTACTTC. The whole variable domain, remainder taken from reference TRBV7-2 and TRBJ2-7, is GAGVSQSPSNKVTEKGKDVELRCDPISGHTALYWYRQSLGQGLEFLIYFQGNSAPDKSGLPSDRFSAERTGGSVSTLTIQRTQQEDSAVYLCASSLAGFGGRPDEQYFGPGTRLTVT.

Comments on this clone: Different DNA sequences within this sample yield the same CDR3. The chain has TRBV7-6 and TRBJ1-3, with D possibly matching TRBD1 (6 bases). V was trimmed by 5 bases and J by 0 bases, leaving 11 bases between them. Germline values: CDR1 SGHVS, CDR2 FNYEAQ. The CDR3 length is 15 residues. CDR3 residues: CASSPRQVSGNTIYF. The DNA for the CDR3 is TGTGCCAGCAGCCCTCGACAGGTCTCTGGAAACACCATATATTTT.

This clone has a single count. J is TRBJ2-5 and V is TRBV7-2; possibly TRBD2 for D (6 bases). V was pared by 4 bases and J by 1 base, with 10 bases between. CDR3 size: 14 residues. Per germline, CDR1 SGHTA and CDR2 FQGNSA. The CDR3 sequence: CASSSQAGQETQYF. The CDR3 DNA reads TGTGCCAGCAGCTCGCAAGCGGGCCAAGAGACCCAGTACTTC.

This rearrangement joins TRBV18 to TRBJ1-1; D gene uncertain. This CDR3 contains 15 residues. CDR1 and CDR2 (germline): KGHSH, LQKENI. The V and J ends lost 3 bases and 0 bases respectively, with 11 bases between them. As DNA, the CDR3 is TGTGCCAGCTCACCGGAGAGAATACTGAACACTGAAGCTTTCTTT. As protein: CASSPERILNTEAFF. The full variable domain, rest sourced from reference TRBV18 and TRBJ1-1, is NAGVMQNPRHLVRRRGQEARLRCSPMKGHSHVYWYRQLPEEGLKFMVYLQKENIIDESGMPKERFSAEFPKEGPSILRIQQVVRGDSAAYFCASSPERILNTEAFFGQGTRLTVV.

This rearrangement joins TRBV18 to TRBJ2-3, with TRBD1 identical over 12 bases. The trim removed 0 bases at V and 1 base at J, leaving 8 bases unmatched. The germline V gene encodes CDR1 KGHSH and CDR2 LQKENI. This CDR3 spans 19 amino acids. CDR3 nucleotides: TGTGCCAGCTCACCACCGGGACAGGGGGCGATTTGGGGCACAGATACGCAGTATTTT. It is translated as CASSPPGQGAIWGTDTQYF.

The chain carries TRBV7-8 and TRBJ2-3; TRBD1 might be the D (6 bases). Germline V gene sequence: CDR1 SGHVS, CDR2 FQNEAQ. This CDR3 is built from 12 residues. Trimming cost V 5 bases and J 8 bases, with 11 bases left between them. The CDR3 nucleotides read TGTGCCAGCAGCGGAACAGGGAGTACGCAGTATTTT. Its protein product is CASSGTGSTQYF.

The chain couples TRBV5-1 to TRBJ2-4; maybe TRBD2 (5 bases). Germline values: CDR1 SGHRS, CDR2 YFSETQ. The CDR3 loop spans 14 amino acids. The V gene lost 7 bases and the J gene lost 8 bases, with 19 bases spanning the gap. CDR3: CASSLGGVMDIQYF. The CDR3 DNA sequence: TGCGCCAGCTCGCTCGGAGGCGTTATGGACATTCAGTACTTC.

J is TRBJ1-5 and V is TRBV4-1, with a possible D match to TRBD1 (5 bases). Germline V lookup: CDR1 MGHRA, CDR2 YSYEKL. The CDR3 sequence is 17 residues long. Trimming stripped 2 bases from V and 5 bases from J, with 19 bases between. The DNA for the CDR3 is TGCGCCAGCAGCCAAAGGACCGGGGGTGACACAGATCAGCCCCAGCATTTT. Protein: CASSQRTGGDTDQPQHF.

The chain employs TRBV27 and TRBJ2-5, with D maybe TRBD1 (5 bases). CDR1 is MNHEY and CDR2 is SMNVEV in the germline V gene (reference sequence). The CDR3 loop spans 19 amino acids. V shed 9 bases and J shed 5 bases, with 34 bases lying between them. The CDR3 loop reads CASPHMTSDRTLRRETQYF. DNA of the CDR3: TGTGCCAGTCCACACATGACCTCCGACAGAACCCTTAGACGGGAGACCCAGTACTTC.

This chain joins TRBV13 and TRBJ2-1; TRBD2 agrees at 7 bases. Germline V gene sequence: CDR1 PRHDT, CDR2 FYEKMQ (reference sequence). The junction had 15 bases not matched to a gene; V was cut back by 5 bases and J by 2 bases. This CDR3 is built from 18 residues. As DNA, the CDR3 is TGTGCCAGCAGCATATATCCAAGGCTGGGGAGGGCCTACAATGAGCAGTTCTTC. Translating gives CASSIYPRLGRAYNEQFF.

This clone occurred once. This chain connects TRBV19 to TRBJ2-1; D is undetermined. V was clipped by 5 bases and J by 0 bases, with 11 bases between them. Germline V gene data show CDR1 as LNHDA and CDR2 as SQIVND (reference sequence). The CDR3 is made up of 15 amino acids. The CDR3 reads CASSDLPSSYNEQFF. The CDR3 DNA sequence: TGTGCCAGTAGTGATCTGCCAAGCTCCTACAATGAGCAGTTCTTC.

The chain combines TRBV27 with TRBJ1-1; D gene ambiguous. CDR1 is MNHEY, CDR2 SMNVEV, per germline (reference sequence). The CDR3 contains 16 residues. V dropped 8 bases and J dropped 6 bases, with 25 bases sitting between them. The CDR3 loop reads CASVREGRVGRSEAFF. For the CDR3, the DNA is TGTGCCAGCGTGCGGGAGGGTCGGGTTGGGCGCTCTGAAGCTTTCTTT.

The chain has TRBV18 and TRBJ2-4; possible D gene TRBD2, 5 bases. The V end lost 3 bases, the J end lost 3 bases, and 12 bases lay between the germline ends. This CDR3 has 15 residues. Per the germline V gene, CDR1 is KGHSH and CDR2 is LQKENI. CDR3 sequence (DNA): TGTGCCAGCTCACCGCTAGCCGCTTTCAAAAACATTCAGTACTTC. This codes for CASSPLAAFKNIQYF.

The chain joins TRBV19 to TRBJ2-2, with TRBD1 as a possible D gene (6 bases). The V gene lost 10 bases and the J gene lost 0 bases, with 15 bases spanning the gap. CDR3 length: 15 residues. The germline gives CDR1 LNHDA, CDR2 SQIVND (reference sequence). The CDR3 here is CATSDRSANTGELFF. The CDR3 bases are TGTGCCACCTCCGACAGGTCCGCGAACACCGGGGAGCTGTTTTTT.

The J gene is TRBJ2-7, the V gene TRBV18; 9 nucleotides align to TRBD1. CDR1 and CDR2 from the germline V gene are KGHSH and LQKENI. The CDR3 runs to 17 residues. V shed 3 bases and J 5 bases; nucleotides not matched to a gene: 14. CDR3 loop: CASSPFSQQGASHEQYF. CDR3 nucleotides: TGTGCCAGCTCACCGTTTTCCCAACAGGGGGCGTCTCACGAGCAGTACTTC.

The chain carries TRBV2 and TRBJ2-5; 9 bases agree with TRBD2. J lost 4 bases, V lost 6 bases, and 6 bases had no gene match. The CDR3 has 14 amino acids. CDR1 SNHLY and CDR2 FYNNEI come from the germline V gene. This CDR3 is CASSPHSGRETQYF. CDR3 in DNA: TGTGCCAGCAGCCCTCATAGCGGGAGAGAGACCCAGTACTTC.

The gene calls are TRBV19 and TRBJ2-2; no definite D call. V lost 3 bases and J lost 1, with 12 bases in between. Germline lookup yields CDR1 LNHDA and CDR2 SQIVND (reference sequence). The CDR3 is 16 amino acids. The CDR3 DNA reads TGTGCCAGTAGTATGGTGGCGGTAAGGAACACCGGGGAGCTGTTTTTT. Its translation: CASSMVAVRNTGELFF.

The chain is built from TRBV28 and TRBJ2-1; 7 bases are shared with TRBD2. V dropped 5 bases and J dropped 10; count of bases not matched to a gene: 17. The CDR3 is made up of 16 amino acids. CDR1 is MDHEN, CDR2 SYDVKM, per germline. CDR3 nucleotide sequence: TGTGCCAGCAGTCCCCTCGGACTAGTATGGAATTTGGAGCAGTTCTTC. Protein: CASSPLGLVWNLEQFF.

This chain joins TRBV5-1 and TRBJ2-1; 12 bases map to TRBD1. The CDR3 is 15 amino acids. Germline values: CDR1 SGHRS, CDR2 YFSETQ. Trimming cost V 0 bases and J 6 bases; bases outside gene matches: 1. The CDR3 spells CASSLAGQGANEQFF. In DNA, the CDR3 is TGCGCCAGCAGCTTGGCGGGACAGGGGGCCAATGAGCAGTTCTTC. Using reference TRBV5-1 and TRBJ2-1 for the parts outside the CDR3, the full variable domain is KAGVTQTPRYLIKTRGQQVTLSCSPISGHRSVSWYQQTPGQGLQFLFEYFSETQRNKGNFPGRFSGRQFSNSRSEMNVSTLELGDSALYLCASSLAGQGANEQFFGPGTRLTVL.

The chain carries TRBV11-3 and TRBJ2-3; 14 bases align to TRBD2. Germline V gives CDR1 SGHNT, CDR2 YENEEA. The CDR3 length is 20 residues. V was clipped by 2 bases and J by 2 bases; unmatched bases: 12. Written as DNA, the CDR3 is TGTGCCAGCAGCTTAACGCTTGGACTAGCGGGAGGCCAATCCACAGATACGCAGTATTTT. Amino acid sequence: CASSLTLGLAGGQSTDTQYF.

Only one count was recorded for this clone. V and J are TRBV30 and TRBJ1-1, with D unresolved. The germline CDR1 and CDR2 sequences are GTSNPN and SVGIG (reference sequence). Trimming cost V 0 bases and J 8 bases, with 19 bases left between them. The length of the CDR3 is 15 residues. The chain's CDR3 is CAWSVRGVGPREAFF. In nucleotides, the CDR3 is TGTGCCTGGAGTGTACGGGGAGTGGGTCCAAGAGAAGCTTTCTTT.

The CDR3 sequence is CASSLARTSEDTDTQYF. The CDR3 nucleotides are TGCGCCAGCAGCTTGGCGAGGACTAGCGAGGACACAGATACGCAGTATTTT. The chain couples TRBV5-1 to TRBJ2-3; 9 nucleotides agree with TRBD2. This CDR3 is 17 amino acids long. Germline assignment: CDR1 SGHRS and CDR2 YFSETQ. J lost 2 bases, V lost 0 bases, and 7 bases had no gene match.

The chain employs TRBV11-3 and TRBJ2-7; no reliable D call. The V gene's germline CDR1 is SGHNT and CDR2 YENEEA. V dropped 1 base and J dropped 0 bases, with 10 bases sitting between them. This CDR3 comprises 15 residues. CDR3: CASSLVAGPSYEQYF. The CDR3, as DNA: TGTGCCAGCAGCTTAGTCGCAGGACCCTCCTACGAGCAGTACTTC. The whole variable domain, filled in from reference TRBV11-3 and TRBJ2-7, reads EAGVVQSPRYKIIEKKQPVAFWCNPISGHNTLYWYLQNLGQGPELLIRYENEEAVDDSQLPKDRFSAERLKGVDSTLKIQPAELGDSAVYLCASSLVAGPSYEQYFGPGTRLTVT.

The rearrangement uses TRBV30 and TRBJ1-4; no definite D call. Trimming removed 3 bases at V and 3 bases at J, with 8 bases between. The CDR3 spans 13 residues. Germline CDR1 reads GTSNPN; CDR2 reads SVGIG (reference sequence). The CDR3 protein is CAWRYDPNEKLFF. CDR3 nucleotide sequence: TGTGCCTGGAGGTACGATCCTAATGAAAAACTGTTTTTT.

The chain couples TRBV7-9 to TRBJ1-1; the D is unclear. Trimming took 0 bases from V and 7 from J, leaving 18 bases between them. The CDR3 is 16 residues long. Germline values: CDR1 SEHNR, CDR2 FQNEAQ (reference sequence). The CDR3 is CASSLALRARWGEAFF. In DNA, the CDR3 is TGTGCCAGCAGCTTAGCGCTCCGAGCAAGGTGGGGTGAAGCTTTCTTT.